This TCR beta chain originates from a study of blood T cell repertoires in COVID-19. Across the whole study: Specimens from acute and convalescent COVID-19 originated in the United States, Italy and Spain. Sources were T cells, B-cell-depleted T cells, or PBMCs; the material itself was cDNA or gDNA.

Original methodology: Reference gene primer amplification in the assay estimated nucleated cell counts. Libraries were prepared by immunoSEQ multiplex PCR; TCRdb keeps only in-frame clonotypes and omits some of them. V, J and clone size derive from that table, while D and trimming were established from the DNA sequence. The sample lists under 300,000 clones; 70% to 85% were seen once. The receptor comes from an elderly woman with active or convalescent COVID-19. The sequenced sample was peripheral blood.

CDR3 in DNA: TGTGCCAGCAGTTTTCTAGCGGGAGGGGGGGAGACCCAGTACTTC. Amino acids: CASSFLAGGGETQYF. V usage is TRBV28 and J usage is TRBJ2-5; 12 bases fit TRBD2. In germline, CDR1 is MDHEN, CDR2 SYDVKM. V was clipped by 3 bases and J by 5 bases; unmatched bases: 4. The CDR3 has 15 amino acids.